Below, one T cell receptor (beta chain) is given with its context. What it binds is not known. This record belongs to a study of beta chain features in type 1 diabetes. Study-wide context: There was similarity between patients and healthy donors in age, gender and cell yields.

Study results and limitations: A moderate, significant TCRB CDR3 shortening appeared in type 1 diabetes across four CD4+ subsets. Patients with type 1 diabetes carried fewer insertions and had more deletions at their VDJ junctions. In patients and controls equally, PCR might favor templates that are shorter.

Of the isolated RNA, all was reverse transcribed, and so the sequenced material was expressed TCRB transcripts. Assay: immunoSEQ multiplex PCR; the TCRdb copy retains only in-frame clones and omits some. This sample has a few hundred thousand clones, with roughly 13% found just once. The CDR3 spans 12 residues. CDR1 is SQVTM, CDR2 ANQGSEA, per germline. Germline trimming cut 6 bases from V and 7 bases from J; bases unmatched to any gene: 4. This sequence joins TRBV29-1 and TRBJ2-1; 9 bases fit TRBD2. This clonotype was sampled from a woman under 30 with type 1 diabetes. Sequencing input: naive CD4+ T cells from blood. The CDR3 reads CSVNSGRNEQFF. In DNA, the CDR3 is TGCAGCGTGAATAGCGGGAGAAATGAGCAGTTCTTC.